Following are 14 T cell receptor beta chains from one sample sequenced in a study of T cell changes during pregnancy in multiple sclerosis. TCRdb keeps only in-frame clones here, not all; method: immunoSEQ multiplex PCR. Of almost 40,000 clones listed, approximately 90% are singletons. The sample here was CD4+ T cells from peripheral blood mononuclear cells, taken in the second trimester of pregnancy. All receptors derive from a female donor in good health, enrolled as a control in a pregnancy study.

V is TRBV7-2 and J is TRBJ2-3; 10 bases line up with TRBD2. Germline values: CDR1 SGHTA, CDR2 FQGNSA. This CDR3 comprises 18 residues. V was clipped by 3 bases and J by 2 bases; unmatched bases: 11. In DNA, the CDR3 is TGTGCCAGCAGCTTGATGTGGAGCGGGGGGGGAACCACAGATACGCAGTATTTT. Its protein product is CASSLMWSGGGTTDTQYF.

V is TRBV29-1 and J is TRBJ1-1; possibly TRBD1 for D (6 bases). Trimming stripped 6 bases from V and 3 bases from J, with 14 bases between. This CDR3 contains 13 residues. Germline CDR1 is SQVTM and CDR2 is ANQGSEA. As DNA, the CDR3 is TGCAGCGTCGAGGGGGTCGTGGACACTGAAGCTTTCTTT. Translated, it gives CSVEGVVDTEAFF.

V and J are TRBV4-3 and TRBJ1-2, with D maybe TRBD1 (5 bases). With 4 bases removed from V and 6 bases from J, the gap between germline ends came to 15 bases. CDR1 and CDR2 (germline): LGHNA, YSLEER. The CDR3 loop spans 14 amino acids. CDR3 bases: TGCGCCAGCAGCCCTACCTCCTCGGGGGATGGCTACACCTTC. Its translation is CASSPTSSGDGYTF.

The chain joins TRBV7-3 to TRBJ2-3, with 10 bases fitting TRBD2. The CDR3 is made up of 16 amino acids. Germline-derived CDR1 and CDR2 are SGHTA and FQGTGA. Trimming removed 5 bases from V and 2 bases from J; junction bases left unmatched: 7. CDR3: CASSRSGGTLTDTQYF. The CDR3 coding sequence is TGTGCCAGCAGCCGTAGCGGGGGGACCCTCACAGATACGCAGTATTTT. The variable domain in full, completed from reference TRBV7-3 and TRBJ2-3, reads GAGVSQTPSNKVTEKGKYVELRCDPISGHTALYWYRQSLGQGPEFLIYFQGTGAADDSGLPNDRFFAVRPEGSVSTLKIQRTERGDSAVYLCASSRSGGTLTDTQYFGPGTRLTVL.

The V gene is TRBV29-1, the J gene TRBJ1-2; a possible D gene is TRBD1 (6 bases). Trimming removed 4 bases at V and 5 bases at J, with 17 bases between. Germline V gene lookup returns CDR1 SQVTM and CDR2 ANQGSEA. The CDR3 totals 14 residues. In DNA, the CDR3 is TGCAGCGTTGGACCATCTACAGGGTTGTATGGCTACACCTTC. Encoded protein: CSVGPSTGLYGYTF.

J is TRBJ1-6 and V is TRBV4-1; 7 nucleotides line up with TRBD1. Germline-derived CDR1 and CDR2 are MGHRA and YSYEKL. V trimming: 6 bases; J trimming: 9 bases; junction bases outside the gene matches: 8. The CDR3 contains 14 residues. The CDR3 region is CASRQGQMGSPLHF. For the CDR3, the DNA is TGCGCCAGCAGACAGGGACAGATGGGTTCACCCCTCCACTTT.

V and J are TRBV30 and TRBJ1-6; D not resolved. CDR3 length: 16 amino acids. CDR1 and CDR2 (germline): GTSNPN, SVGIG (reference sequence). The V end lost 0 bases, the J end lost 7 bases, and 16 bases lay between the germline ends. CDR3 residues: CAWSVLLGVVNSPLHF. CDR3 sequence (DNA): TGTGCCTGGAGTGTACTTCTAGGAGTGGTGAATTCACCCCTCCACTTT.

V is TRBV5-6 and J is TRBJ2-5, with D tentatively TRBD2 (6 bases). This CDR3 region has 13 residues. Trimming removed 4 bases from V and 5 bases from J, with 12 bases in between. Germline-derived CDR1 and CDR2 are SGHDT and YYEEEE. DNA for the CDR3: TGTGCCAGCAGCCGGGACTTGGGCGAGACCCAGTACTTC. It specifies CASSRDLGETQYF.

This clone has just a few counts. The J gene is TRBJ1-6, the V gene TRBV13; D perhaps matches TRBD1 (6 bases). V was trimmed by 3 bases and J by 5 bases, leaving 8 bases between them. CDR3 length equals 14 residues. CDR1 PRHDT and CDR2 FYEKMQ come from the germline V gene (reference sequence). This CDR3 is CASSFRDNNSPLHF. The CDR3 DNA follows: TGTGCCAGCAGCTTCCGGGACAATAATTCACCCCTCCACTTT. Combining the CDR3 with reference TRBV13 and TRBJ1-6 gives the whole variable domain AAGVIQSPRHLIKEKRETATLKCYPIPRHDTVYWYQQGPGQDPQFLISFYEKMQSDKGSIPDRFSAQQFSDYHSELNMSSLELGDSALYFCASSFRDNNSPLHFGNGTRLTVT.

The rearrangement uses TRBV10-2 and TRBJ2-2; 9 bases are a match to TRBD1. This CDR3 contains 15 residues. The germline CDR1 and CDR2 sequences are WSHSY and SAAADI. The V gene end was trimmed by 7 bases and the J gene end by 5 bases; junction bases not matched to a gene: 8. In nucleotides, the CDR3 is TGCGCCAGCAACTCGGGACAGGGAGTAACCGGGGAGCTGTTTTTT. Protein product: CASNSGQGVTGELFF.

The genes are TRBV7-2 and TRBJ1-1; D ambiguous. The CDR3 sequence is 15 residues long. Per germline, CDR1 SGHTA and CDR2 FQGNSA. Trimming removed 2 bases at V and 5 bases at J, with 15 bases between. CDR3 nucleotides: TGTGCCAGCAGCTTATTGCAACCTCGGAGTACTGAAGCTTTCTTT. This gives the protein CASSLLQPRSTEAFF.

The genes are TRBV15 and TRBJ1-1; 8 nucleotides match TRBD1. V dropped 3 bases and J dropped 1; count of bases not matched to a gene: 4. This CDR3 spans 15 amino acids. Germline V gene data show CDR1 as LNHNV and CDR2 as YYDKDF (reference sequence). CDR3 sequence reads: CATSRKGQGNTEAFF. The CDR3 nucleotides read TGTGCCACCAGCAGGAAAGGACAGGGGAACACTGAAGCTTTCTTT.

The chain's CDR3 is CSVLTGANTEAFF. The CDR3 DNA reads as TGCAGCGTCCTGACAGGGGCGAACACTGAAGCTTTCTTT. The chain links TRBV29-1 to TRBJ1-1; 8 bases are a match to TRBD1. Trimming at V came to 6 bases and at J to 1 base, leaving 4 bases not matched to a gene. There are 13 residues in the CDR3. CDR1 and CDR2 from the germline V gene are SQVTM and ANQGSEA.

The chain combines TRBV15 with TRBJ1-2; D is perhaps TRBD1 (6 bases). Germline V lookup: CDR1 LNHNV, CDR2 YYDKDF (reference sequence). This CDR3 has 15 amino acids. The V end lost 1 base, the J end lost 1 base, and 10 bases lay between the germline ends. The CDR3, as DNA: TGTGCCACCAGCAGAGGAAGAGGGGGTAACTATGGCTACACCTTC. Its translation is CATSRGRGGNYGYTF.